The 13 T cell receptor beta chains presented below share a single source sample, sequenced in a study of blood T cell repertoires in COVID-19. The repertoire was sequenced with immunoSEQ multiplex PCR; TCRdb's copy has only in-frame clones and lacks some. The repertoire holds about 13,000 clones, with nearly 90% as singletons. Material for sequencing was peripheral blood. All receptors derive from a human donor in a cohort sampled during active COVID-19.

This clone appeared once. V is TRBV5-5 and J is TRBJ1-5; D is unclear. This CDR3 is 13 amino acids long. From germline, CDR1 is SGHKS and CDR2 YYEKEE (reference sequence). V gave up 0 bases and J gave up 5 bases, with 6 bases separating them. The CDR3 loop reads CASSLAVYQPQHF. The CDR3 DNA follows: TGTGCCAGCAGCTTGGCTGTCTATCAGCCCCAGCATTTT.

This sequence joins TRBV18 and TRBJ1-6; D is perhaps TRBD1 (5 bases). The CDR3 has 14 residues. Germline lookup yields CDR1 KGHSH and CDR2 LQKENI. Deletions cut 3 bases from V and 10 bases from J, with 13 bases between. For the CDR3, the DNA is TGTGCCAGCTCACCGGGGGAGGTGCACTCACCCCTCCACTTT. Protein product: CASSPGEVHSPLHF.

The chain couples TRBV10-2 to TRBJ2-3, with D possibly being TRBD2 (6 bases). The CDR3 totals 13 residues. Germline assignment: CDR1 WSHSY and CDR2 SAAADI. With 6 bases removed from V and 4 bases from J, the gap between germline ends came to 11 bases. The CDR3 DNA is TGCGCCAGCAGCCCGACTAGGGCAGATACGCAGTATTTT. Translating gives CASSPTRADTQYF.

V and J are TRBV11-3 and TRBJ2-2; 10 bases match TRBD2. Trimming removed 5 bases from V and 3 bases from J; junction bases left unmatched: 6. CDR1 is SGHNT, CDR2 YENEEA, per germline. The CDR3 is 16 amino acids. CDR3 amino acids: CASSPGLAGDTGELFF. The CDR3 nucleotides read TGTGCCAGCAGCCCGGGCCTAGCGGGAGACACCGGGGAGCTGTTTTTT.

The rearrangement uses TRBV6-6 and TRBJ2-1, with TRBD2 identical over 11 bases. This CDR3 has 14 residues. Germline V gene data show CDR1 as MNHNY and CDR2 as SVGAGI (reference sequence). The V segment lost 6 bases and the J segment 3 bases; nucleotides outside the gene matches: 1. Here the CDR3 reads CASSGLAGYNEQFF. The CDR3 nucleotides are TGTGCCAGCAGCGGACTAGCGGGCTACAATGAGCAGTTCTTC.

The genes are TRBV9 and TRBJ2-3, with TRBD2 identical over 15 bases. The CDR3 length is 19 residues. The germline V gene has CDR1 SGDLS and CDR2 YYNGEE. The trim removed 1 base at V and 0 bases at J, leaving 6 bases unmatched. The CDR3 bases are TGTGCCAGCAGCGTATGGGGACTAGCGGGGGGTGCTAGCACAGATACGCAGTATTTT. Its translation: CASSVWGLAGGASTDTQYF.

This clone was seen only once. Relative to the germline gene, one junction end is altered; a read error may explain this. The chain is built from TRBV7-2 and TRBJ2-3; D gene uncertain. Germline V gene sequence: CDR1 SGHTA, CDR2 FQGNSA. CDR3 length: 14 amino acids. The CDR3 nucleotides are TGTGCCAGCAACTTAGCTATTCCGACAGATACGCAGTATTTT. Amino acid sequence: CASNLAIPTDTQYF.

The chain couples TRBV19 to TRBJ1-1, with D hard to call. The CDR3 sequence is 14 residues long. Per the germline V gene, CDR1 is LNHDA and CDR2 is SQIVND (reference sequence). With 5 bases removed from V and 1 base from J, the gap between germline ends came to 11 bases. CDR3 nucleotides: TGTGCCAGTAGTCTCCTATCCTGGAACACTGAAGCTTTCTTT. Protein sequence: CASSLLSWNTEAFF. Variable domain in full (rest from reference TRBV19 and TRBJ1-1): DGGITQSPKYLFRKEGQNVTLSCEQNLNHDAMYWYRQDPGQGLRLIYYSQIVNDFQKGDIAEGYSVSREKKESFPLTVTSAQKNPTAFYLCASSLLSWNTEAFFGQGTRLTVV.

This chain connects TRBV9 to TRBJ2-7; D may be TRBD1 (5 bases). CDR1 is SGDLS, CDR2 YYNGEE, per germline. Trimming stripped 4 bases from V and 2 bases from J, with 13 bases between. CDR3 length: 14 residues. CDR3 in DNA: TGTGCCAGCAGCAGTAGAGCGACAGCCTACGAGCAGTACTTC. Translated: CASSSRATAYEQYF.

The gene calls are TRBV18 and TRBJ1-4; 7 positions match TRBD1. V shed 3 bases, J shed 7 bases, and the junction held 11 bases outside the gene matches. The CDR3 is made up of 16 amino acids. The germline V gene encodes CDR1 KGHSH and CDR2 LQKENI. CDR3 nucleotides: TGTGCCAGCTCACCTTTTGAAGTGACAGGGTCTGAAAAACTGTTTTTT. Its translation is CASSPFEVTGSEKLFF.

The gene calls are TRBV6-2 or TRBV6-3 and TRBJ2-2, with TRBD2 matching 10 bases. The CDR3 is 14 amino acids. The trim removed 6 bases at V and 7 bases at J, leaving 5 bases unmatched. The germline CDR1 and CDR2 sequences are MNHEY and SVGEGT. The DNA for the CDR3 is TGTGCCAGCAGCAAACTAGCGGGGTACGGGGAGCTGTTTTTT. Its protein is CASSKLAGYGELFF.

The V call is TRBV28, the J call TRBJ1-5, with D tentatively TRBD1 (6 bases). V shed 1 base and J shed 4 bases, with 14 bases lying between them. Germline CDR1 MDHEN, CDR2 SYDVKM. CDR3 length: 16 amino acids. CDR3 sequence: CASSLSGRGQNQPQHF. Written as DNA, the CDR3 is TGTGCCAGCAGTTTATCTGGCAGGGGTCAAAATCAGCCCCAGCATTTT.

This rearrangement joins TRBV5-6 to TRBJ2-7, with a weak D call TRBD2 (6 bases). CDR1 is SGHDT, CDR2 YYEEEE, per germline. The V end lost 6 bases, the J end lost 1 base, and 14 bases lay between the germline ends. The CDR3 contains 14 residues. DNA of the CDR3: TGTGCCAGCACCCCTCGGCGGGGTTCCTACGAGCAGTACTTC. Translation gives CASTPRRGSYEQYF.